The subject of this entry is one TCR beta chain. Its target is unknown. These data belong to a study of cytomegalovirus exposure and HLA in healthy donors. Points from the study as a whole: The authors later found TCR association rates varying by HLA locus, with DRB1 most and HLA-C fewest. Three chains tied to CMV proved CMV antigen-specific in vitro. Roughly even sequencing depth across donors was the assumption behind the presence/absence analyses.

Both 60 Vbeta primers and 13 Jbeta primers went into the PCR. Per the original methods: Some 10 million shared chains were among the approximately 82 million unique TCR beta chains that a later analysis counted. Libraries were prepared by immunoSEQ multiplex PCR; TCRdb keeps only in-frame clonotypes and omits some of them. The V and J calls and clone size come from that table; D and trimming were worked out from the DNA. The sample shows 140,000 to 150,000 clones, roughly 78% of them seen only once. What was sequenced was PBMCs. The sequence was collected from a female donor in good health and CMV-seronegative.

Written as DNA, the CDR3 is TGTGCCAGCGGACAGGGTATCTACAATGAGCAGTTCTTC. Amino acids: CASGQGIYNEQFF. The chain joins TRBV5-6 to TRBJ2-1; 8 nucleotides align to TRBD1. This CDR3 is built from 13 residues. The germline gives CDR1 SGHDT, CDR2 YYEEEE. V lost 7 bases to trimming and J lost 3 bases; unmatched junction nucleotides: 3.